These 13 T cell receptor beta chains share one sample of origin, sequenced in a study of T cell clonality in common variable immunodeficiency. Points from the study as a whole: Common variable immunodeficiency TCR beta sequences reportedly had fewer deletions and N-nucleotide insertions.

Their specific antigens are unknown. Assay: immunoSEQ multiplex PCR; the TCRdb copy retains only in-frame clones and omits some. The sample offers under 40,000 clones and no singletons, the top ten holding around 5.4%. Material for sequencing was peripheral blood mononuclear cells. The origin of the receptors is a human donor with common variable immunodeficiency.

This clone occurred many times. The missing CDR3 end, 3 residues past where the read stops, is filled in from the germline J gene. V is TRBV30 and J is TRBJ2-5, with 8 nucleotides matching TRBD1. The junction had 8 bases not matched to a gene; V was cut back by 0 bases and J by 5 bases. Germline values: CDR1 GTSNPN, CDR2 SVGIG (reference sequence). The CDR3 is 15 residues long. CDR3 DNA (partial): TGTGCCTGGAGTGTAGGCGGACAGGGTGGCGAGACC. It is translated as CAWSVGGQGGET. The CDR3 as a whole reads CAWSVGGQGGETQYF.

A note on this clone: The CDR3 end is not reached by the read, which stops 3 residues before it; the germline J gene fills it in. The chain is built from TRBV19 and TRBJ1-2; D uncertain. This CDR3 region has 13 residues. V shed 6 bases and J shed 4 bases, with 12 bases lying between them. The germline gives CDR1 LNHDA, CDR2 SQIVND (reference sequence). The CDR3 DNA, read in part, is TGTGCCAGTAGGGTCGGTCCTAGCTATGGC. It encodes CASRVGPSYG. The CDR3 as a whole reads CASRVGPSYGYTF.

This clone showed up just a few times. The observed sequence ends 3 residues before the CDR3 terminus, with the missing tail filled in from the germline J gene. This chain connects TRBV30 to TRBJ1-5; 8 nucleotides agree with TRBD1. V dropped 3 bases and J dropped 7; count of bases not matched to a gene: 5. The CDR3 runs 13 residues. Germline CDR1 is GTSNPN and CDR2 is SVGIG (reference sequence). The part of the CDR3 DNA that was read is TGTGCCTGGAGCGGACAGGGTAGCCAGCCC. Its translation is CAWSGQGSQP. The entire CDR3 reads CAWSGQGSQPQHF.

Concerning this clone: The CDR3 goes on 3 residues after the read ends, and that part is filled in from the germline J gene. This chain uses TRBV7-9 with TRBJ1-5; 9 bases map to TRBD1. The ends lost 4 bases at V and 6 bases at J; junction bases unmatched: 7. Germline V gene sequence: CDR1 SEHNR, CDR2 FQNEAQ (reference sequence). This CDR3 is 15 amino acids long. The CDR3 region is CASSSLTGGGQPQHF. The CDR3 bases that were read are TGTGCCAGCAGCTCCCTGACAGGGGGAGGTCAGCCC.

This clone was counted between two and nine times. The CDR3 bases that were read are TGTGCCAGCATCCCCCGGGACAGGGTGGAGACC. It yields the protein CASIPRDRVET. The whole CDR3 protein is CASIPRDRVETQYF. This chain joins TRBV2 and TRBJ2-5; 9 bases are shared with TRBD1. The read ends 3 residues early relative to the CDR3; the germline J gene fills the gap. The germline gives CDR1 SNHLY, CDR2 FYNNEI. This CDR3 spans 14 amino acids. Germline trimming cut 7 bases from V and 5 bases from J; bases unmatched to any gene: 8.

This clone was seen more than once but under ten times. The read halts 3 residues ahead of the CDR3 end, with the missing end drawn from the germline J gene. This sequence joins TRBV30 and TRBJ1-1; 8 nucleotides align to TRBD1. CDR1 is GTSNPN, CDR2 SVGIG, per germline (reference sequence). The V and J ends lost 7 bases and 7 bases, in that order; junction bases with no gene match: 5. This CDR3 contains 11 residues. CDR3 DNA, as far as it was read: TGTGCCTATCACAGGGGGAATGAA. This sequence encodes CAYHRGNE. The complete CDR3 protein is CAYHRGNEAFF.

This clone has at least ten counts. The read ends 3 residues early relative to the CDR3; the germline J gene fills the gap. The V and J genes are TRBV20-1 and TRBJ1-1, with TRBD1 identical over 7 bases. CDR3 length: 13 residues. CDR1 is DFQATT, CDR2 SNEGSKA, per germline (reference sequence). The junction had 10 bases not matched to a gene; V was cut back by 7 bases and J by 5 bases. Incomplete CDR3 DNA: TGCAGTGTCGACAGGGTGTGGGGGACTGAA. Its translation is CSVDRVWGTE. The CDR3 in its entirety is CSVDRVWGTEAFF.

As regards this clone: Sequencing ends 3 residues short of the CDR3 end; the germline J gene provides the rest. This sequence joins TRBV2 and TRBJ1-5; TRBD1 is a possible D gene (5 bases). CDR3 length equals 15 residues. CDR1 SNHLY and CDR2 FYNNEI come from the germline V gene. V was clipped by 3 bases and J by 7 bases, with 16 bases between them. The sequenced part of the CDR3 DNA is TGTGCCAGCAGTGAGGGGGGGATCCCAAGCCAGCCC. It codes for CASSEGGIPSQP. The CDR3 as a whole reads CASSEGGIPSQPQHF. The full variable domain, with the rest looked up from reference TRBV2 and TRBJ1-5, is EPEVTQTPSHQVTQMGQEVILRCVPISNHLYFYWYRQILGQKVEFLVSFYNNEISEKSEIFDDQFSVERPDGSNFTLKIRSTKLEDSAMYFCASSEGGIPSQPQHFGDGTRLSIL.

This clone was recorded many times. With the read ending 3 residues before the CDR3 end, the germline J gene is used to fill in that end. The V and J genes are TRBV13 and TRBJ1-5; 7 positions match TRBD1. The CDR3 spans 14 residues. Trimming cost V 4 bases and J 7 bases; bases outside gene matches: 7. Germline CDR1 reads PRHDT; CDR2 reads FYEKMQ (reference sequence). Here the CDR3 reads CASSYDRARQPQHF. The sequenced part of the CDR3 DNA is TGTGCCAGCAGCTATGACAGGGCAAGGCAGCCC.

The sample holds many counts of this clone. Other DNA sequences within the sample encode an identical CDR3. The CDR3 loop reads CSARWQGGTGELFF. The CDR3 DNA, read in part, is TGCAGTGCTAGATGGCAGGGAGGGACCGGGGAG. This chain joins TRBV20-1 and TRBJ2-2, with 7 bases that match TRBD2. The CDR3 is cut off 3 residues early in the read; its end comes from the germline J gene. The CDR3 is 14 residues long. V dropped 2 bases and J dropped 5; count of bases not matched to a gene: 5. The germline V gene has CDR1 DFQATT and CDR2 SNEGSKA (reference sequence).

This clone has ten or more counts. With the read ending 3 residues before the CDR3 end, the germline J gene is used to fill in that end. This sequence joins TRBV18 and TRBJ1-4; D unclear. Per germline, CDR1 KGHSH and CDR2 LQKENI. V gave up 3 bases and J gave up 7 bases, with 15 bases separating them. The CDR3 has 15 residues. The CDR3 loop is CASSPLTDSGEKLFF. The CDR3 DNA, read in part, is TGTGCCAGCTCACCTCTTACCGACTCGGGTGAAAAA.

Worth noting for this clone: From the germline J gene comes the end of the CDR3, since the read stops 3 residues before it. This chain joins TRBV7-2 and TRBJ1-5; the D gene is possibly TRBD1 (6 bases). Looked up from germline, CDR1 is SGHTA and CDR2 is FQGNSA. The CDR3 is 15 amino acids. V gave up 6 bases and J gave up 0 bases, with 12 bases separating them. The sequenced part of the CDR3 DNA is TGTGCCAGCAGGAGACAGGCGAATAGCAATCAGCCC. Residues: CASRRQANSNQP. The CDR3 in full is CASRRQANSNQPQHF. Combining the CDR3 with reference TRBV7-2 and TRBJ1-5 gives the whole variable domain GAGVSQSPSNKVTEKGKDVELRCDPISGHTALYWYRQSLGQGLEFLIYFQGNSAPDKSGLPSDRFSAERTGGSVSTLTIQRTQQEDSAVYLCASRRQANSNQPQHFGDGTRLSIL.

On this clone itself: The CDR3 goes on 3 residues after the read ends, and that part is filled in from the germline J gene. Different DNA sequences within this sample yield the same CDR3. The chain is built from TRBV2 and TRBJ2-5, with TRBD1 as a possible D gene (5 bases). The CDR3 runs 12 residues. V was cut by 4 bases and J by 4 bases, with 7 bases left in between. Germline V gene data show CDR1 as SNHLY and CDR2 as FYNNEI. The DNA read from the CDR3 is TGTGCCAGCAGTGGGCAGGGAGAGACC. It yields the protein CASSGQGET. The entire CDR3 protein reads CASSGQGETQYF.